Shown below are 25 T cell receptor beta chains from a single sample sequenced in a study of response to subunit inactivated influenza vaccine. TCRdb processed the RT-PCR reads anew with MiXCR; each CDR3 protein has one entry. The profile shows fewer than 600,000 distinct CDR3 sequences, approximately 7.8% of them singletons. The material was PBMCs from blood, obtained around 2 years after vaccination. Receptors originate from a man between 50 and 75 years old who received an inactivated influenza vaccine.

The J gene is TRBJ2-2, the V gene TRBV5-1, with D tentatively TRBD2 (5 bases). Germline CDR1 and CDR2: SGHRS and YFSETQ. CDR3 size: 18 residues. V dropped 0 bases and J dropped 4 bases, with 19 bases sitting between them. The CDR3 DNA follows: TGCGCCAGCAGCTTGGGGCTAGCCCTGCAGCTAGCCACCGGGGAGCTGTTTTTT. Translation gives CASSLGLALQLATGELFF.

The DNA for the CDR3 is TGCGCCAGCAGCCAAGTCTTCGTGGGCGCGAACATTCAGTACTTC. Translating gives CASSQVFVGANIQYF. The V gene is TRBV4-1, the J gene TRBJ2-4; D gene uncertain. The V gene lost 1 base and the J gene lost 7 bases, with 14 bases spanning the gap. This CDR3 is built from 15 residues. CDR1 is MGHRA, CDR2 YSYEKL, per germline.

This clonotype was recorded many times. This sequence joins TRBV12-3 or TRBV12-4 and TRBJ1-2; D gene ambiguous. This CDR3 contains 11 residues. Trimming pared 4 bases from V and 8 bases from J, leaving 8 bases between. This CDR3 is CASSSFGGYTF. In nucleotides, the CDR3 is TGTGCCAGCAGTTCGTTCGGAGGCTACACCTTC.

This clonotype was detected many times. The chain joins TRBV24-1 to TRBJ2-4; possibly TRBD2 for D (5 bases). This CDR3 is built from 13 residues. The V gene lost 5 bases and the J gene lost 1 base, with 5 bases spanning the gap. Germline values: CDR1 KGHDR, CDR2 SFDVKD. The CDR3: CATSGGAKNIQYF. In DNA form, the CDR3 reads TGTGCCACCAGTGGCGGGGCCAAAAACATTCAGTACTTC.

The V and J genes are TRBV20-1 and TRBJ2-1, with 10 positions matching TRBD2. Germline V gene lookup returns CDR1 DFQATT and CDR2 SNEGSKA (reference sequence). This CDR3 spans 15 amino acids. V lost 3 bases to trimming and J lost 8 bases; unmatched junction nucleotides: 10. The chain's CDR3 is CSARALAGPIDEQFF. The CDR3 DNA follows: TGCAGTGCTAGGGCACTAGCGGGGCCTATCGATGAGCAGTTCTTC.

There are a few counts of this clonotype. The rearrangement links TRBV11-2 to TRBJ2-7; the D gene is possibly TRBD2 (5 bases). Between the trimmed V and J ends, which lost 5 bases and 2 bases, there was a span of 7 bases. This CDR3 is 12 amino acids long. Germline CDR1 reads SGHAT; CDR2 reads FQNNGV. Here the CDR3 DNA reads TGTGCCAGCAGCGAGGGCACCTACGAGCAGTACTTC. Translation: CASSEGTYEQYF.

Only a few counts were recorded for this clonotype. The DNA of the CDR3 is TGTGCCACCAGTGATTCCGCTAGCGGGAGGCGCTATGAGCAGTTCTTC. Protein sequence: CATSDSASGRRYEQFF. The rearrangement joins TRBV24-1 to TRBJ2-1; the match to TRBD2 covers 11 bases. The trim removed 2 bases at V and 8 bases at J, leaving 7 bases unmatched. The CDR3 is 16 amino acids. Per germline, CDR1 KGHDR and CDR2 SFDVKD.

This clonotype was seen more than once but under ten times. The chain carries TRBV20-1 and TRBJ1-2; D may be TRBD1 (5 bases). Trimming removed 6 bases from V and 4 bases from J, with 15 bases in between. Germline assignment: CDR1 DFQATT and CDR2 SNEGSKA (reference sequence). This CDR3 contains 13 residues. The CDR3 DNA sequence: TGCAGTGCCTACTACGGGGCTATCTATGGCTACACCTTC. It specifies CSAYYGAIYGYTF.

This clonotype was seen a few times. The chain links TRBV6-6 to TRBJ1-6; TRBD1 aligns across 7 bases. Germline values: CDR1 MNHNY, CDR2 SVGAGI (reference sequence). This CDR3 contains 12 residues. With 6 bases clipped from V and 7 bases from J, the junction kept 0 bases outside the gene matches. CDR3 DNA sequence: TGTGCCAGCAGGGGACAGAATTCACCCCTCCACTTT. It is translated as CASRGQNSPLHF.

This clonotype was counted at least ten times. The chain links TRBV4-1 to TRBJ1-2, with 7 bases matching TRBD1. The ends lost 0 bases at V and 5 bases at J; junction bases unmatched: 6. The CDR3 runs 15 residues. CDR1 and CDR2 (germline): MGHRA, YSYEKL. The CDR3 reads CASSQDRGGAYGYTF. The CDR3 DNA sequence: TGCGCCAGCAGCCAAGATAGAGGGGGCGCTTATGGCTACACCTTC.

The chain is built from TRBV7-9 and TRBJ2-1; 10 bases are shared with TRBD1. The ends lost 1 base at V and 8 bases at J; junction bases unmatched: 8. The CDR3 runs 16 residues. Per the germline V gene, CDR1 is SEHNR and CDR2 is FQNEAQ (reference sequence). CDR3 region: CASSLDGTGVIDEQFF. CDR3 sequence (DNA): TGTGCCAGCAGCTTAGACGGGACAGGGGTTATTGATGAGCAGTTCTTC.

Comment on this clonotype: A read error is possible here, since a much larger clone lies one base away. The chain uses TRBV12-3 or TRBV12-4 and TRBJ1-5; D is uncertain. The CDR3 is 14 residues long. The CDR3 loop is CASSLAAGNRPQHF. CDR3 in DNA: TGTGCCAGCAGTTTAGCGGCGGGCAATCGGCCCCAGCATTTT.

This clonotype was counted only a few times. This chain connects TRBV6-1 to TRBJ2-1, with 13 bases identical to TRBD2. The CDR3 spans 15 residues. Trimming removed 6 bases from V and 7 bases from J; junction bases left unmatched: 6. Germline V gene lookup returns CDR1 MNHNS and CDR2 SASEGT. CDR3 in amino acids: CASRPTSGRSNEQFF. The CDR3 DNA sequence: TGTGCCAGCAGGCCGACTAGCGGGAGGAGTAATGAGCAGTTCTTC.

V usage is TRBV13 and J usage is TRBJ1-1; no reliable D call. CDR1 is PRHDT, CDR2 FYEKMQ, per germline (reference sequence). V lost 2 bases to trimming and J lost 5 bases, with 6 bases between them. CDR3 length: 12 amino acids. The CDR3, as DNA: TGTGCCAGCAGCTTAAGGGAAACTGAAGCTTTCTTT. Translation: CASSLRETEAFF. The entire variable domain, with the rest obtained from reference TRBV13 and TRBJ1-1, is as follows: AAGVIQSPRHLIKEKRETATLKCYPIPRHDTVYWYQQGPGQDPQFLISFYEKMQSDKGSIPDRFSAQQFSDYHSELNMSSLELGDSALYFCASSLRETEAFFGQGTRLTVV.

This chain links TRBV12-5 with TRBJ2-2; perhaps TRBD2 as D (6 bases). CDR1 and CDR2 from the germline V gene are LGHNT and FRNRAP. This CDR3 spans 12 amino acids. V was trimmed by 5 bases and J by 7 bases, leaving 8 bases between them. The CDR3 DNA sequence: TGTGCTAGTGGTCGCGGGAACGGGGAGCTGTTTTTT. Its translation is CASGRGNGELFF.

There are a few counts of this clonotype. The chain is built from TRBV3-1 and TRBJ2-3; D may be TRBD1 (5 bases). In germline, CDR1 is LGHDT, CDR2 YNNKEL (reference sequence). This CDR3 has 15 amino acids. The V and J ends lost 0 bases and 6 bases respectively, with 13 bases between them. The CDR3 nucleotides read TGTGCCAGCAGCCAAGATAGGGGCCCGGGTGATACGCAGTATTTT. Its translation is CASSQDRGPGDTQYF.

In its sample, this clonotype was seen many times. The CDR3 loop reads CSARPGQVNTEAFF. The CDR3 DNA reads TGCAGTGCTAGACCGGGACAGGTTAACACTGAAGCTTTCTTT. The rearrangement uses TRBV20-1 and TRBJ1-1; TRBD1 aligns across 8 bases. The CDR3 extends over 14 amino acids. V gave up 2 bases and J gave up 2 bases; unmatched junction bases: 4. Germline V CDR1 and CDR2: DFQATT, SNEGSKA (reference sequence).

The chain is built from TRBV5-1 and TRBJ2-1, with D unresolved. V gave up 1 base and J gave up 3 bases, with 14 bases separating them. CDR1 SGHRS and CDR2 YFSETQ come from the germline V gene. The CDR3 totals 16 residues. CDR3 amino acids: CASSLQWVADYNEQFF. The CDR3 DNA follows: TGCGCCAGCAGCTTGCAGTGGGTTGCGGACTACAATGAGCAGTTCTTC.

This clonotype was counted many times. The CDR3 bases are TGCGCCAGCAGAAAACAGGGGGGAGGCACTGAAGCTTTCTTT. Translating gives CASRKQGGGTEAFF. The chain joins TRBV4-1 to TRBJ1-1, with 8 bases identical to TRBD1. V shed 6 bases and J 4 bases; nucleotides not matched to a gene: 7. The CDR3 runs to 14 residues. CDR1 MGHRA and CDR2 YSYEKL come from the germline V gene.

Note on this clonotype: Lacking the conserved final phenylalanine or tryptophan, this CDR3 likely reflects a read error. The chain is built from TRBV5-1 and TRBJ2-3; TRBD1 matches 8 bases. CDR1 SGHRS and CDR2 YFSETQ come from the germline V gene. This CDR3 has 15 amino acids. J lost 4 bases, V lost 4 bases, and 8 bases had no gene match. CDR3 residues: CASSPWTGSADTQYS. The CDR3 DNA reads TGCGCCAGCAGCCCGTGGACAGGGAGCGCAGATACGCAGTATTCT.

A few counts support this clonotype. This chain joins TRBV20-1 and TRBJ2-7, with 9 bases matching TRBD1. The V segment lost 3 bases and the J segment 2 bases; nucleotides outside the gene matches: 2. From germline, CDR1 is DFQATT and CDR2 SNEGSKA (reference sequence). The CDR3 totals 13 residues. CDR3 coding DNA: TGCAGTGCTAGGGGACAGGGAACCTACGAGCAGTACTTC. It translates to CSARGQGTYEQYF.

The chain links TRBV7-9 to TRBJ1-2; 7 positions agree with TRBD1. This CDR3 contains 15 residues. The J segment lost 2 bases and the V segment lost 6 bases, leaving 9 bases of the junction unmatched. CDR1 is SEHNR, CDR2 FQNEAQ, per germline (reference sequence). CDR3 region: CASRPKPGQNYGYTF. The CDR3 DNA sequence: TGTGCCAGCAGACCTAAGCCGGGACAGAACTATGGCTACACCTTC.

This clonotype was counted at least ten times. This rearrangement joins TRBV4-2 to TRBJ2-3; D is perhaps TRBD1 (5 bases). V was pared by 0 bases and J by 0 bases, with 10 bases between. There are 16 residues in the CDR3. Germline V gene data show CDR1 as LGHNA and CDR2 as YNFKEQ. The CDR3 DNA is TGTGCCAGCAGCCAAGATTGGGGCGCTAGCACAGATACGCAGTATTTT. Its protein product is CASSQDWGASTDTQYF.

Ten or more counts support this clonotype. The genes are TRBV24-1 and TRBJ1-5, with D maybe TRBD1 (5 bases). This CDR3 spans 20 amino acids. V gave up 0 bases and J gave up 0 bases, with 20 bases separating them. The germline V gene encodes CDR1 KGHDR and CDR2 SFDVKD. This CDR3 is CATSDLWYSFAGLSNQPQHF. Written as DNA, the CDR3 is TGTGCCACCAGTGATTTGTGGTATAGTTTCGCAGGGCTTAGCAATCAGCCCCAGCATTTT.

This clonotype was observed at least ten times. The chain is built from TRBV29-1 and TRBJ2-1; TRBD1 is a possible D gene (7 bases). The CDR3 spans 13 residues. The germline CDR1 and CDR2 sequences are SQVTM and ANQGSEA. Trimming cost V 4 bases and J 4 bases, with 11 bases left between them. CDR3 in amino acids: CSVASGGYNEQFF. DNA for the CDR3: TGCAGCGTTGCTTCAGGGGGGTACAATGAGCAGTTCTTC.